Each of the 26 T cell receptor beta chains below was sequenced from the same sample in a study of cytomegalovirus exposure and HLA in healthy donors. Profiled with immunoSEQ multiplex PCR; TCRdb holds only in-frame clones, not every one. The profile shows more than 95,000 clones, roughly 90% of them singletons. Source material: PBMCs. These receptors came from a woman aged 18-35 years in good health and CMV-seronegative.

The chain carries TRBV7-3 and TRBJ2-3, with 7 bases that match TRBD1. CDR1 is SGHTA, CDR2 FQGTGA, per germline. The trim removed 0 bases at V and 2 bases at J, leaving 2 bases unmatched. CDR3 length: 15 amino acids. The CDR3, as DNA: TGTGCCAGCAGCTTAACAGGGGGCGCCACAGATACGCAGTATTTT. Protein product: CASSLTGGATDTQYF.

In DNA, the CDR3 is TGTGCCAGCAGATCTTCTAACTCTGGGGCCAACGTCCTGACTTTC. Protein sequence: CASRSSNSGANVLTF. The chain carries TRBV7-8 and TRBJ2-6; D ambiguous. V dropped 6 bases and J dropped 0 bases, with 9 bases sitting between them. Germline values: CDR1 SGHVS, CDR2 FQNEAQ. The CDR3 totals 15 residues.

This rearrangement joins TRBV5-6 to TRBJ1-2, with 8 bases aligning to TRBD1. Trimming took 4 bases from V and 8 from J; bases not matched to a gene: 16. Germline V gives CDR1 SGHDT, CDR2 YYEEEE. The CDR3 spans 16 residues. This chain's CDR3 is CASSPEGGTGLLGYTF. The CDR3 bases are TGTGCCAGCAGCCCCGAAGGAGGGACAGGTCTATTGGGCTACACCTTC.

CDR3 amino acids: CASSLASGNYGYTF. The CDR3 nucleotides read TGTGCCAGCAGCTTGGCCTCAGGGAACTATGGCTACACCTTC. The chain has TRBV5-6 and TRBJ1-2, with D possibly being TRBD1 (5 bases). The CDR3 is 14 amino acids. Germline V lookup: CDR1 SGHDT, CDR2 YYEEEE. The germline V and J ends were trimmed by 0 bases and 2 bases, with 8 bases remaining between them.

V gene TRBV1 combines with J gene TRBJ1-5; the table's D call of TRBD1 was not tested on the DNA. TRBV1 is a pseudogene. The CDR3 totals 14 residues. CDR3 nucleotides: TGCACCAGCAGCCCGCGACAGGGGGATCAGCCCCAGCATTTT. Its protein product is CTSSPRQGDQPQHF.

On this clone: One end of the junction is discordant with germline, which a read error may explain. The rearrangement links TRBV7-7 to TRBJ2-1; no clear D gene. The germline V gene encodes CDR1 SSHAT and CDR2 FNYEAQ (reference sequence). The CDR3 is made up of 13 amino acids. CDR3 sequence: CASSLGSGNEQFF. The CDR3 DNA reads TGTGCTAGCAGTCTCGGCTCCGGGAATGAGCAGTTCTTC.

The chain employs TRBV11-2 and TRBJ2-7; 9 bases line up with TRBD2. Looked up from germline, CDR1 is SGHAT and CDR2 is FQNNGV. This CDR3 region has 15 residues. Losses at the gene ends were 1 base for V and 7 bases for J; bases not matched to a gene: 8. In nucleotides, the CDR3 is TGTGCCAGCAGCTTAGGGGCGGGAGCGGGAGGAGAGCAGTACTTC. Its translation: CASSLGAGAGGEQYF.

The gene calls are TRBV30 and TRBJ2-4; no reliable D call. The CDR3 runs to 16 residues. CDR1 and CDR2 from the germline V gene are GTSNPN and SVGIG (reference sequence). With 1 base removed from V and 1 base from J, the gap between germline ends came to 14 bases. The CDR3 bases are TGTGCCTGGAGTGGCCCTACCTTGCTGGCCAAAAACATTCAGTACTTC. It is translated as CAWSGPTLLAKNIQYF.

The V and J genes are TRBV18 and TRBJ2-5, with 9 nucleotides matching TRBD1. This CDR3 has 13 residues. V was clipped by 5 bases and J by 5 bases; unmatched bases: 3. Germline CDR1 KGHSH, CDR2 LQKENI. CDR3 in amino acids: CASSVGQGETQYF. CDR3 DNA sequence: TGTGCCAGCTCAGTGGGACAGGGTGAGACCCAGTACTTC. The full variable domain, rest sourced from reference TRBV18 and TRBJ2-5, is NAGVMQNPRHLVRRRGQEARLRCSPMKGHSHVYWYRQLPEEGLKFMVYLQKENIIDESGMPKERFSAEFPKEGPSILRIQQVVRGDSAAYFCASSVGQGETQYFGPGTRLLVL.

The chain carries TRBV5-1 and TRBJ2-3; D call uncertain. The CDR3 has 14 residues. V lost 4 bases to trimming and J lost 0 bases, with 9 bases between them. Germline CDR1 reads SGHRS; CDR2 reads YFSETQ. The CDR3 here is CASSPSSSTDTQYF. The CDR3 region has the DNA TGCGCCAGCAGCCCCTCCAGTAGCACAGATACGCAGTATTTT.

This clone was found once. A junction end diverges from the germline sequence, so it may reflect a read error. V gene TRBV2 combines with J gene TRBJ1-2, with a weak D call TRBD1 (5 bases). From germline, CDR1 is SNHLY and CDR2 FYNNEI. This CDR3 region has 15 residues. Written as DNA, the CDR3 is TGTGCCAGCAGCGAAAGACAGAACCTTCTTAATGGTTACACCTTC. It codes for CASSERQNLLNGYTF.

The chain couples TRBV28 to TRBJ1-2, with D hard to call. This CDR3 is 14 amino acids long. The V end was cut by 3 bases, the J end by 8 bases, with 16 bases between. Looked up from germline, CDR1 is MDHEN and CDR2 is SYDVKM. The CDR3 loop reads CASSLKVTPRGYTF. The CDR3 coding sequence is TGTGCCAGCAGTTTGAAGGTGACTCCTCGGGGCTACACCTTC.

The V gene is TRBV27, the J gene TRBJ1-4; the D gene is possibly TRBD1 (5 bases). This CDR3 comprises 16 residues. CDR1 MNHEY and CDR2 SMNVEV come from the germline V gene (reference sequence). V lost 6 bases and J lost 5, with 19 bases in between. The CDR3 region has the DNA TGTGCCAGCAGGTCTTTTGGGGGGGGAAGGAATGAAAAACTGTTTTTT. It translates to CASRSFGGGRNEKLFF.

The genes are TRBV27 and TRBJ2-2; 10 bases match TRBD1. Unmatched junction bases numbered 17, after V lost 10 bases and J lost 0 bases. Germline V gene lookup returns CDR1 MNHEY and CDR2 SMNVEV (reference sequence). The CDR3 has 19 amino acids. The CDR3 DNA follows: TGTGCCAACACGCTAGTGCGACAGGGGGCCCATACGAACACCGGGGAGCTGTTTTTT. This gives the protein CANTLVRQGAHTNTGELFF.

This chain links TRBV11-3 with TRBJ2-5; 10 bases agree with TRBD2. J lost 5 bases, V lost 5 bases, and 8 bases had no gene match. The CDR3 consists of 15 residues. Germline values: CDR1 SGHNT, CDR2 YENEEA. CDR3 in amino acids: CASSREAGGPETQYF. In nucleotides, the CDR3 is TGTGCCAGCAGCCGGGAAGCGGGGGGGCCCGAGACCCAGTACTTC.

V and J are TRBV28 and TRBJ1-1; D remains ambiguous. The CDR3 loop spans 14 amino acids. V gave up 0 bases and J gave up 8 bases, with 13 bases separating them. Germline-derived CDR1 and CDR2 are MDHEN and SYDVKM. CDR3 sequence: CASSLWWSDVEAFF. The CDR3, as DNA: TGTGCCAGCAGTTTATGGTGGAGCGATGTCGAAGCTTTCTTT.

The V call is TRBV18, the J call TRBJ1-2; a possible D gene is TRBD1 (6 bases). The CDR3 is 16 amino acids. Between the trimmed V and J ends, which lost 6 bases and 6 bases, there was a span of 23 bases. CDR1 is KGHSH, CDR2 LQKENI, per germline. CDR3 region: CASSPEPQGFGDGYTF. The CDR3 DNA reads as TGTGCCAGCTCCCCCGAACCACAGGGTTTCGGCGATGGCTACACCTTC.

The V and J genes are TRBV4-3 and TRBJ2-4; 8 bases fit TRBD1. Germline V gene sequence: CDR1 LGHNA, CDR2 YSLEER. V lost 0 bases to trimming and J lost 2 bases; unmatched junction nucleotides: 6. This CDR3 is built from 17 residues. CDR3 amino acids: CASSQEATGAPKNIQYF. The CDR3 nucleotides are TGCGCCAGCAGCCAAGAAGCGACAGGGGCTCCCAAAAACATTCAGTACTTC.

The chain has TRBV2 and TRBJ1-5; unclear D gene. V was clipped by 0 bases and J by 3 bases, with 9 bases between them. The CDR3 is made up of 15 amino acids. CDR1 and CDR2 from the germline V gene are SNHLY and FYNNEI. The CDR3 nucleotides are TGTGCCAGCAGTGAAGCCGGGGATGACAATCAGCCCCAGCATTTT. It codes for CASSEAGDDNQPQHF.

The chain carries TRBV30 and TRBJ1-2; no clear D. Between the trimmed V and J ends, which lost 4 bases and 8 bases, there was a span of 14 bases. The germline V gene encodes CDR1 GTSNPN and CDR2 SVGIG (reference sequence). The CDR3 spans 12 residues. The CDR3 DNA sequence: TGTGCCTGGATCCCTGGGCCGGGGGGCTACACCTTC. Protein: CAWIPGPGGYTF.

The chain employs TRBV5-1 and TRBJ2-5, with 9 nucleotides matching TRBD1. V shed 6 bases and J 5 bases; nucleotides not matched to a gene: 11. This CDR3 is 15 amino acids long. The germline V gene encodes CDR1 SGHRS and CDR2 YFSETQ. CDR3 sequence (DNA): TGCGCCAGCACTGGAGGACAGGGGCAGGGGGAGACCCAGTACTTC. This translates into CASTGGQGQGETQYF.

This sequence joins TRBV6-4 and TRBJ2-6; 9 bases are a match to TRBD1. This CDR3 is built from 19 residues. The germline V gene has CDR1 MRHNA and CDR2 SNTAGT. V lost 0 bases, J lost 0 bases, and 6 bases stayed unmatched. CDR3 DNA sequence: TGTGCCAGCAGTGACTCGTGGGGACAGGGCAGCTCTGGGGCCAACGTCCTGACTTTC. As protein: CASSDSWGQGSSGANVLTF.

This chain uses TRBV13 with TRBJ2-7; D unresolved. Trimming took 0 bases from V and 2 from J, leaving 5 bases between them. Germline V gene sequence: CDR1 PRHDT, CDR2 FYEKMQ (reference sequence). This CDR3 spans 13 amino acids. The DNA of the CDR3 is TGTGCCAGCAGCTTAGGCCCGGCCTACGAGCAGTACTTC. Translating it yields CASSLGPAYEQYF. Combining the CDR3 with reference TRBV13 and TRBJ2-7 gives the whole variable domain AAGVIQSPRHLIKEKRETATLKCYPIPRHDTVYWYQQGPGQDPQFLISFYEKMQSDKGSIPDRFSAQQFSDYHSELNMSSLELGDSALYFCASSLGPAYEQYFGPGTRLTVT.

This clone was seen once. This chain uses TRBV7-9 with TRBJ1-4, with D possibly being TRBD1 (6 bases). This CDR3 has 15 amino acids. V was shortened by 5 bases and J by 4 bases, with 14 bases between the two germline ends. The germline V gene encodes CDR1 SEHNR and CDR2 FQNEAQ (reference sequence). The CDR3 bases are TGTGCCAGCAGCCCGACAGGTTACATTAATGAAAAACTGTTTTTT. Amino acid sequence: CASSPTGYINEKLFF.

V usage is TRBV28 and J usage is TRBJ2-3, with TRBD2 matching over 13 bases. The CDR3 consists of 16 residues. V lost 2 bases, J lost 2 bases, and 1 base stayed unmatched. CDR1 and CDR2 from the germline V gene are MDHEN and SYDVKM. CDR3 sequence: CASSLGTSGATDTQYF. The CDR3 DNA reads TGTGCCAGCAGTTTAGGGACTAGCGGGGCCACAGATACGCAGTATTTT. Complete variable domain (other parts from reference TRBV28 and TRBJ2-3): DVKVTQSSRYLVKRTGEKVFLECVQDMDHENMFWYRQDPGLGLRLIYFSYDVKMKEKGDIPEGYSVSREKKERFSLILESASTNQTSMYLCASSLGTSGATDTQYFGPGTRLTVL.

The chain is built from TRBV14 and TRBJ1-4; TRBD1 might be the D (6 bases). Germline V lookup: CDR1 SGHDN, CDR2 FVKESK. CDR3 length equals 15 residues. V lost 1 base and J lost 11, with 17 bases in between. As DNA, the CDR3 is TGTGCCAGCAGCCAAGGAGGGACATCAGGAAGGAAACTGTTTTTT. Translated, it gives CASSQGGTSGRKLFF.